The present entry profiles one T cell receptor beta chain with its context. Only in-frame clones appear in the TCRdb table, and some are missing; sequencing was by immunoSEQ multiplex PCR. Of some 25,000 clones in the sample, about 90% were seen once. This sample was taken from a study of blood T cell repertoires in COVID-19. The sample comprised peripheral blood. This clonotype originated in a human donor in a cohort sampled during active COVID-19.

The CDR3 protein is CASSSTGQTSGNTIYF. The CDR3 nucleotides read TGCGCCAGCAGCTCAACGGGACAAACCTCTGGAAACACCATATATTTT. This chain joins TRBV5-1 and TRBJ1-3, with D possibly matching TRBD1 (6 bases). The CDR3 is 16 residues long. Germline V gene data show CDR1 as SGHRS and CDR2 as YFSETQ. Trimming stripped 3 bases from V and 0 bases from J, with 13 bases between.